These 24 T cell receptor beta chains share one sample of origin, sequenced in a study of shared T cell receptors in the human thymus. The protocol was immunoSEQ multiplex PCR, while the TCRdb copy is restricted to in-frame clones and leaves out a portion. The sample has hundreds of thousands of clones, 70% to 90% seen once; the top ten hold around 0.0094%. These sequences were also reported in another study, on human thymus T cells.

Sequenced: thymocytes. These receptors all stem from a girl under two years old with a congenital heart defect.

The genes are TRBV19 and TRBJ1-2; 8 bases align to TRBD1. The CDR3 consists of 16 residues. CDR1 LNHDA and CDR2 SQIVND come from the germline V gene (reference sequence). The V and J ends lost 1 base and 2 bases, in that order; junction bases with no gene match: 6. This chain's CDR3 is CASSIAQGAWNYGYTF. The CDR3 DNA reads as TGTGCCAGTAGTATAGCCCAGGGGGCATGGAACTATGGCTACACCTTC.

The chain uses TRBV9 and TRBJ2-1; 8 bases align to TRBD1. Germline CDR1 reads SGDLS; CDR2 reads YYNGEE. This CDR3 spans 15 amino acids. Germline trimming cut 2 bases from V and 6 bases from J; bases unmatched to any gene: 7. CDR3 sequence (DNA): TGTGCCAGCAGCGTCGGCAGGGGGCTCCCCAATGAGCAGTTCTTC. Encoded protein: CASSVGRGLPNEQFF.

The rearrangement uses TRBV5-1 and TRBJ2-3, with a weak D call TRBD1 (6 bases). The CDR3 contains 17 residues. V was pared by 1 base and J by 6 bases, with 21 bases between. From germline, CDR1 is SGHRS and CDR2 YFSETQ. CDR3 nucleotides: TGCGCCAGCAGCTTGAGACTCCAGGGGTTGAGTAGGGATACGCAGTATTTT. It specifies CASSLRLQGLSRDTQYF.

J is TRBJ2-2 and V is TRBV6-5; perhaps TRBD2 as D (5 bases). The germline CDR1 and CDR2 sequences are MNHEY and SVGAGI. The CDR3 is 14 residues long. The V end lost 2 bases, the J end lost 7 bases, and 11 bases lay between the germline ends. The DNA of the CDR3 is TGTGCCAGCAGTTACCGGGGTGCGGGCGGGGAGCTGTTTTTT. The encoded protein is CASSYRGAGGELFF.

V is TRBV28 and J is TRBJ1-6; no clear D. Between the trimmed V and J ends, which lost 6 bases and 10 bases, there was a span of 10 bases. The CDR3 length is 12 residues. CDR1 and CDR2 from the germline V gene are MDHEN and SYDVKM. In DNA, the CDR3 is TGTGCCAGCAGCCGCCCCCGGTCACCCCTCCACTTT. Amino acid sequence: CASSRPRSPLHF. Supplemented by reference TRBV28 and TRBJ1-6, the full variable domain reads DVKVTQSSRYLVKRTGEKVFLECVQDMDHENMFWYRQDPGLGLRLIYFSYDVKMKEKGDIPEGYSVSREKKERFSLILESASTNQTSMYLCASSRPRSPLHFGNGTRLTVT.

The V call is TRBV28, the J call TRBJ1-5, with a tentative D call TRBD1 (5 bases). This CDR3 has 16 residues. CDR1 and CDR2 from the germline V gene are MDHEN and SYDVKM. V lost 7 bases to trimming and J lost 5 bases, with 21 bases between them. The CDR3 is CASTTEGGRAHQPQHF. As DNA, the CDR3 is TGTGCCAGCACCACGGAAGGTGGCAGGGCTCATCAGCCCCAGCATTTT.

The gene calls are TRBV29-1 and TRBJ2-3, with D tentatively TRBD2 (5 bases). Germline V CDR1 and CDR2: SQVTM, ANQGSEA. V was shortened by 7 bases and J by 14 bases, with 25 bases between the two germline ends. This CDR3 has 13 residues. In DNA, the CDR3 is TGCAGCGCACTGGTTCAGGACTTGTCGGATTGGTATTTT. It yields the protein CSALVQDLSDWYF.

The chain joins TRBV6-1 to TRBJ2-1; 9 nucleotides align to TRBD1. The CDR3 is made up of 16 amino acids. Germline lookup yields CDR1 MNHNS and CDR2 SASEGT. With V trimmed by 2 bases and J by 6 bases, 8 bases remained unmatched. The CDR3 DNA reads as TGTGCCAGCAGTGAATCCGGGACAGGGAACTGCAATGAGCAGTTCTTC. Its translation is CASSESGTGNCNEQFF.

This chain links TRBV5-6 with TRBJ1-2; 9 bases are a match to TRBD1. The ends lost 1 base at V and 4 bases at J; junction bases unmatched: 11. This CDR3 has 17 residues. In germline, CDR1 is SGHDT, CDR2 YYEEEE. The CDR3 region is CASSLRYRGRNTYGYTF. In DNA, the CDR3 is TGTGCCAGCAGCTTGAGATACAGGGGGCGGAATACCTATGGCTACACCTTC.

The count of this clone is one. The chain recombines TRBV29-1 with TRBJ2-5; D possibly corresponds to TRBD1 (5 bases). Trimming took 6 bases from V and 2 from J, leaving 19 bases between them. The CDR3 has 15 amino acids. Germline CDR1 SQVTM, CDR2 ANQGSEA. The CDR3 loop is CSVLPEQGMQETQYF. CDR3 DNA: TGCAGCGTCCTCCCCGAGCAGGGCATGCAAGAGACCCAGTACTTC. The whole variable domain, remainder taken from reference TRBV29-1 and TRBJ2-5, is SAVISQKPSRDICQRGTSLTIQCQVDSQVTMMFWYRQQPGQSLTLIATANQGSEATYESGFVIDKFPISRPNLTFSTLTVSNMSPEDSSIYLCSVLPEQGMQETQYFGPGTRLLVL.

The chain combines TRBV29-1 with TRBJ2-7; weak D call: TRBD1 (5 bases). The CDR3 runs to 12 residues. CDR1 SQVTM and CDR2 ANQGSEA come from the germline V gene. V was shortened by 7 bases and J by 2 bases, with 12 bases between the two germline ends. In DNA form, the CDR3 reads TGCAGCGCGCACAGGCCCCCCTACGAGCAGTACTTC. This codes for CSAHRPPYEQYF.

The chain carries TRBV4-1 and TRBJ1-4; no clear D gene. There are 15 residues in the CDR3. Trimming removed 0 bases from V and 2 bases from J, with 7 bases in between. Looked up from germline, CDR1 is MGHRA and CDR2 is YSYEKL. CDR3 DNA sequence: TGCGCCAGCAGCCAAGATTGGAGTACTAATGAAAAACTGTTTTTT. Translation: CASSQDWSTNEKLFF.

The count of this clone is one. Within the sample, other DNA sequences also encode this same CDR3. The V call is TRBV5-6, the J call TRBJ2-1; no clear D gene. Germline CDR1 SGHDT, CDR2 YYEEEE. This CDR3 is 15 amino acids long. Trimming removed 1 base at V and 0 bases at J, with 8 bases between. The CDR3 reads CASSLRGSSYNEQFF. The DNA for the CDR3 is TGTGCCAGCAGCTTGCGAGGTAGCTCCTACAATGAGCAGTTCTTC.

The rearrangement links TRBV5-1 to TRBJ1-1; maybe TRBD1 (5 bases). The CDR3 runs to 15 residues. V was shortened by 5 bases and J by 1 base, with 15 bases between the two germline ends. Germline-derived CDR1 and CDR2 are SGHRS and YFSETQ. The CDR3 bases are TGCGCCAGCAGTAAAAGGGGCCAGACGAACACTGAAGCTTTCTTT. Protein sequence: CASSKRGQTNTEAFF.

CDR3: CASSQERPLQGNYGYTF. The CDR3 bases are TGCGCCAGCAGCCAAGAAAGACCACTACAGGGGAACTATGGCTACACCTTC. The V gene is TRBV4-3, the J gene TRBJ1-2; TRBD1 matches at 7 bases. From germline, CDR1 is LGHNA and CDR2 YSLEER. The CDR3 contains 17 residues. The junction had 9 bases not matched to a gene; V was cut back by 0 bases and J by 2 bases.

This clone has just one count. This sequence joins TRBV6-1 and TRBJ2-1; 9 positions match TRBD2. V shed 6 bases, J shed 4 bases, and the junction held 4 bases outside the gene matches. CDR3 length: 14 amino acids. Germline V CDR1 and CDR2: MNHNS, SASEGT. In DNA, the CDR3 is TGTGCCAGCAGGGAGCGGGGGGTGTACAATGAGCAGTTCTTC. This sequence encodes CASRERGVYNEQFF.

This sequence joins TRBV12-5 and TRBJ1-2; 10 nucleotides align to TRBD1. Per the germline V gene, CDR1 is LGHNT and CDR2 is FRNRAP. J gave up 4 bases and V 5 bases, and 10 bases lay outside the gene matches. The CDR3 loop spans 16 amino acids. The CDR3 region has the DNA TGTGCTAGTGGTAAAACCGGGACAGGGGAACTCTATGGCTACACCTTC. Translation gives CASGKTGTGELYGYTF. The full variable domain, in which reference TRBV12-5 and TRBJ1-2 provide the parts outside the CDR3, is DARVTQTPRHKVTEMGQEVTMRCQPILGHNTVFWYRQTMMQGLELLAYFRNRAPLDDSGMPKDRFSAEMPDATLATLKIQPSEPRDSAVYFCASGKTGTGELYGYTFGSGTRLTVV.

This chain uses TRBV14 with TRBJ1-1, with D uncertain. This CDR3 comprises 15 residues. Germline CDR1 SGHDN, CDR2 FVKESK. V shed 1 base and J shed 5 bases, with 14 bases lying between them. The DNA of the CDR3 is TGTGCCAGCAGCCAAGTATGGTATCCGAGGACTGAAGCTTTCTTT. Encoded protein: CASSQVWYPRTEAFF.

This chain links TRBV4-3 with TRBJ2-3; 9 bases agree with TRBD2. Germline V gene data show CDR1 as LGHNA and CDR2 as YSLEER. The J segment lost 2 bases and the V segment lost 0 bases, leaving 3 bases of the junction unmatched. CDR3 length: 16 amino acids. This CDR3 is CASSQDGTSPTDTQYF. CDR3 bases: TGCGCCAGCAGCCAAGACGGGACTAGCCCCACAGATACGCAGTATTTT.

This clone appeared a single time. The rearrangement uses TRBV5-1 and TRBJ1-1; D may be TRBD1 (6 bases). The CDR3 sequence is 15 residues long. Germline V gives CDR1 SGHRS, CDR2 YFSETQ. Trimming removed 0 bases from V and 4 bases from J, with 13 bases in between. The CDR3 is CASSLGGGAFTEAFF. The DNA for the CDR3 is TGCGCCAGCAGCTTGGGAGGGGGGGCGTTCACTGAAGCTTTCTTT.

The chain carries TRBV5-5 and TRBJ2-7; D not certain. Deletions cut 3 bases from V and 3 bases from J, with 13 bases between. The germline gives CDR1 SGHKS, CDR2 YYEKEE (reference sequence). This CDR3 contains 14 residues. The CDR3 bases are TGTGCCAGCAGCTCCATCCTTCGGGTCTACGAGCAGTACTTC. Protein product: CASSSILRVYEQYF. The complete variable domain, with remaining parts taken from reference TRBV5-5 and TRBJ2-7, reads DAGVTQSPTHLIKTRGQQVTLRCSPISGHKSVSWYQQVLGQGPQFIFQYYEKEERGRGNFPDRFSARQFPNYSSELNVNALLLGDSALYLCASSSILRVYEQYFGPGTRLTVT.

The chain recombines TRBV4-3 with TRBJ1-4; the D gene is possibly TRBD1 (6 bases). V lost 5 bases and J lost 8, with 18 bases in between. The CDR3 loop spans 15 amino acids. Germline V gene sequence: CDR1 LGHNA, CDR2 YSLEER. The CDR3, as DNA: TGCGCCAGCAGCGTCCCGAGCCCGAGGGGGGAAAAACTGTTTTTT. It codes for CASSVPSPRGEKLFF.

The CDR3 sequence is CASGQQGNYGYTF. The CDR3 DNA sequence: TGTGCTAGTGGCCAACAGGGGAACTATGGCTACACCTTC. The chain employs TRBV12-5 and TRBJ1-2; 7 bases map to TRBD1. Per the germline V gene, CDR1 is LGHNT and CDR2 is FRNRAP. CDR3 length: 13 residues. V shed 6 bases and J 2 bases; nucleotides not matched to a gene: 3.

This clone was seen once. This chain links TRBV9 with TRBJ2-3; possibly TRBD1 for D (6 bases). CDR1 SGDLS and CDR2 YYNGEE come from the germline V gene. The CDR3 consists of 17 residues. V dropped 0 bases and J dropped 0 bases, with 14 bases sitting between them. The CDR3 spells CASSVGQRGHSTDTQYF. CDR3 nucleotides: TGTGCCAGCAGCGTAGGGCAACGGGGACACAGCACAGATACGCAGTATTTT.